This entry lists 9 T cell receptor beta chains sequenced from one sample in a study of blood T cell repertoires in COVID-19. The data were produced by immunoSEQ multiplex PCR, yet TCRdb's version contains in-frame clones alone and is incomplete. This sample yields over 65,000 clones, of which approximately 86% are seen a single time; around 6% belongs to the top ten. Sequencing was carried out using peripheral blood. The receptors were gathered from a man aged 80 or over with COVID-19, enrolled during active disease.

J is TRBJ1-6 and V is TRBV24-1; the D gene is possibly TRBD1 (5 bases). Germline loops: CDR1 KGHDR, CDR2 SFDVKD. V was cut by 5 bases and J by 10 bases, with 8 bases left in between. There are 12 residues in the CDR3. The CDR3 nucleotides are TGTGCCACCAGTGCCTCAGGGTCACCCCTCCACTTT. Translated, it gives CATSASGSPLHF.

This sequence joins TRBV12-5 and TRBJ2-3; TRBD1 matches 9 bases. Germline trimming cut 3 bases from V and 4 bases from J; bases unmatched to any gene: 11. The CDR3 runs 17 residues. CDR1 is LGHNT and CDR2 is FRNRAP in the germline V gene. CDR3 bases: TGTGCTAGTGGTTTCTGGACAGGGGAGGATTCTGCAGATACGCAGTATTTT. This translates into CASGFWTGEDSADTQYF.

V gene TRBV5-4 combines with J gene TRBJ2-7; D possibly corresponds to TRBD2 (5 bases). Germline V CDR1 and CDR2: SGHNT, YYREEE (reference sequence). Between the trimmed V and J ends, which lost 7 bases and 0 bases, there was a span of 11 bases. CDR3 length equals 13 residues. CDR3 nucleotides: TGTGCCAGCGGACTCGACAACTCCTACGAGCAGTACTTC. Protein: CASGLDNSYEQYF.

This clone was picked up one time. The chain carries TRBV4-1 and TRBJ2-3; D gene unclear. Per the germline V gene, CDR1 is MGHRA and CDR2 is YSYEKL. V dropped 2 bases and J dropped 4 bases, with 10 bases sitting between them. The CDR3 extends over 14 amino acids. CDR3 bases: TGCGCCAGCAGCCAAAGCTCCCCGTCAGATACGCAGTATTTT. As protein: CASSQSSPSDTQYF.

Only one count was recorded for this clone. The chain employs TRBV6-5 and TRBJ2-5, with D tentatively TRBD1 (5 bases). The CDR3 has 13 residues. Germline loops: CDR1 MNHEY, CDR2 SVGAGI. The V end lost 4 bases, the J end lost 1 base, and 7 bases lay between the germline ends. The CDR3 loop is CASSSTVQETQYF. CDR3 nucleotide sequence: TGTGCCAGCAGTTCGACAGTCCAAGAGACCCAGTACTTC.

As DNA, the CDR3 is TGTGCCAGCAGCCTACTAGCGGGGGCCGGGGAGCTGTTTTTT. Protein product: CASSLLAGAGELFF. V usage is TRBV9 and J usage is TRBJ2-2; 11 positions agree with TRBD2. The CDR3 contains 14 residues. The J segment lost 6 bases and the V segment lost 4 bases, leaving 2 bases of the junction unmatched. The germline gives CDR1 SGDLS, CDR2 YYNGEE.

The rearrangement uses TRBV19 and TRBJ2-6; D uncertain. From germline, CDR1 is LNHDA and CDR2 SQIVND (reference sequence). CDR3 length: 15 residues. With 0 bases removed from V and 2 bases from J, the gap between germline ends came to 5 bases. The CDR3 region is CASSIDSAGANVLTF. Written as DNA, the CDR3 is TGTGCCAGTAGTATAGATTCCGCTGGGGCCAACGTCCTGACTTTC.

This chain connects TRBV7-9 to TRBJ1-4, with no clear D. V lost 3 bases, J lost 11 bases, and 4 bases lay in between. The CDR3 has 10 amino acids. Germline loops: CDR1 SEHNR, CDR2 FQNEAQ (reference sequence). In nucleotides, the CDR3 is TGTGCCAGCAGCTTGGAGAAACTGTTTTTT. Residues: CASSLEKLFF. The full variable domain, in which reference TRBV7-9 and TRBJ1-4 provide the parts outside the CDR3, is DTGVSQNPRHKITKRGQNVTFRCDPISEHNRLYWYRQTLGQGPEFLTYFQNEAQLEKSRLLSDRFSAERPKGSFSTLEIQRTEQGDSAMYLCASSLEKLFFGSGTQLSVL.

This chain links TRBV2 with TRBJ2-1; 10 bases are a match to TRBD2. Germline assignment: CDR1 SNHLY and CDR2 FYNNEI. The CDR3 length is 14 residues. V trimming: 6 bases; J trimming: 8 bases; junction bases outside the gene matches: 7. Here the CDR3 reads CASRPSGGRDEQFF. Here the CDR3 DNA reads TGTGCCAGCAGACCTAGCGGGGGTCGGGATGAGCAGTTCTTC. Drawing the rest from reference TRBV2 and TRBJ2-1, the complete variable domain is EPEVTQTPSHQVTQMGQEVILRCVPISNHLYFYWYRQILGQKVEFLVSFYNNEISEKSEIFDDQFSVERPDGSNFTLKIRSTKLEDSAMYFCASRPSGGRDEQFFGPGTRLTVL.